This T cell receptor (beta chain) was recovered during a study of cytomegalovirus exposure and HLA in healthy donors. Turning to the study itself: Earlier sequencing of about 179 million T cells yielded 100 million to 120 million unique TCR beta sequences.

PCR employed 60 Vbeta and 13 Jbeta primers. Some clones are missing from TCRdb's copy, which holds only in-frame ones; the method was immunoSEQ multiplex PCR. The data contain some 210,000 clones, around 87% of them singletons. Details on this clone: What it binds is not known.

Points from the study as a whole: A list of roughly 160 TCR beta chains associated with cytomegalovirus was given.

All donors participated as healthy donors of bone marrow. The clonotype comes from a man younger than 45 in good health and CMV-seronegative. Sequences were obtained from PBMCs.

CDR3 bases: TGTGCCAGCAGTTACGACCGGGGTACGGGCACCGGGGAGCTGTTTTTT. Its protein product is CASSYDRGTGTGELFF. V gene TRBV6-6 combines with J gene TRBJ2-2; the D gene is possibly TRBD2 (5 bases). Trimming shortened V by 2 bases and J by 4 bases, and 14 bases separated the two germline ends. The CDR3 sequence is 16 residues long. Germline CDR1 is MNHNY and CDR2 is SVGAGI (reference sequence).